A selection of T cell receptor beta chains follows, all from one sample in a study of PD-1 blockade in classical Hodgkin lymphoma. The data were produced by immunoSEQ multiplex PCR, yet TCRdb's version contains in-frame clones alone and is incomplete. The sample holds some 16,000 clones, about 80% seen once. Sequenced here: peripheral blood mononuclear cells (PBMCs), sampled before the fourth cycle of nivolumab. These receptors came from a human donor with classical Hodgkin lymphoma. Both conserved end residues are part of each CDR3. A D gene is named only where the DNA matches it firmly. Not all rows give a size; the values are once, few, many and, for expanded clones, a class.

V	size	D	J	CDR3
TRBV5-1	-	-	TRBJ2-3	CASSLDNTDTQYF
TRBV7-9	-	-	TRBJ2-5	CASSLALDRETQYF
TRBV5-1	-	-	TRBJ2-3	CASSLAGADTQYF
TRBV7-9	-	TRBD1	TRBJ1-6	CASSSELGGGNSPLHF
TRBV19	-	TRBD1	TRBJ1-2	CASRGGTGRGYTF
TRBV5-1	-	TRBD2	TRBJ2-1	CASSLRTSGNEQFF
TRBV18	-	TRBD1	TRBJ1-2	CASSPAIPGQGLYGYTF
TRBV5-1	-	-	TRBJ2-5	CASSLIGVQETQYF
TRBV2	-	TRBD2	TRBJ2-5	CASTWLAGAQETQYF
TRBV7-9	few	-	TRBJ1-6	CASSHDGRNSPLHF
TRBV7-2	-	-	TRBJ2-3	CASSLVLLADTQYF
TRBV7-9	once	-	TRBJ2-7	CASSLEGGGMYEQYF
TRBV4-3	few	TRBD2	TRBJ2-5	CASSQEYMAGGGRETQYF
TRBV5-8	few	-	TRBJ1-2	CASSPLGPYYGYTF
TRBV7-3	once	-	TRBJ2-1	CASSPMGGGEYNEQFF
TRBV19	-	TRBD1	TRBJ2-1	CASSTTGGEQFF
TRBV6-5	-	-	TRBJ2-2	CASSYEGYSVTGELFF
TRBV6-6	-	TRBD1	TRBJ2-2	CASSWTGWRNTGELFF
TRBV6-5	-	TRBD2	TRBJ2-1	CASRPQAGGPNEQFF
TRBV5-1	-	TRBD2	TRBJ2-1	CASSSGTSGGHEQFF
TRBV9	-	-	TRBJ1-2	CASSVSTALYGYTF
TRBV7-9	-	-	TRBJ2-1	CASSLGQESTEQFF
TRBV5-6	-	-	TRBJ2-3	CASSLRATTDTQYF
TRBV2	-	-	TRBJ2-5	CASSEAGGAQETQYF
TRBV5-1	once	TRBD1	TRBJ1-2	CASSLGQGAYGYTF
TRBV7-8	few	-	TRBJ1-2	CASSLDSEGYTF
TRBV18	-	TRBD1	TRBJ1-2	CASSQGQGDGYTF
TRBV9	-	TRBD1	TRBJ1-1	CASSTRQGPGYGEAFF
TRBV28	-	-	TRBJ1-2	CASRLAGVQEYGYTF
TRBV7-8	-	-	TRBJ1-1	CASSLVADTEAFF
TRBV14	-	-	TRBJ2-7	CASSRFIQGDEQYF
TRBV7-9	-	-	TRBJ1-1	CASSLSEWKAFF
TRBV6-5	few	TRBD1	TRBJ1-6	CASSALGQGNSPLHF
TRBV11-2	-	-	TRBJ2-7	CASSSGAGRSYEQYF
TRBV6-5	-	-	TRBJ2-5	CASSPPAKETQYF
TRBV4-3	-	-	TRBJ2-3	CASSQDPGLSTDTQYF
TRBV5-1	-	TRBD2	TRBJ2-3	CASSSGLAEGFTDTQYF
TRBV7-8	few	-	TRBJ2-2	CASSLAGATGELFF
TRBV7-9	-	-	TRBJ1-6	CASSFSGGLKSPLHF
TRBV2	-	-	TRBJ1-4	CASARLATNEKLFF
TRBV6-6	-	-	TRBJ1-1	CASSPPRGGRTEAFF
TRBV21-1	-	-	TRBJ2-7	CASSKGGRWDEQYF
TRBV7-9	-	-	TRBJ2-7	CASSLEGVGREYF
TRBV5-1	-	-	TRBJ2-3	CASSLVAGSTDTQYF
TRBV5-1	-	-	TRBJ2-5	CASSQGTQETQYF
TRBV5-1	-	-	TRBJ2-1	CASSVDGPNEQFF
TRBV7-8	-	-	TRBJ2-2	CASSLVGVLNTGELFF
TRBV9	-	TRBD2	TRBJ2-1	CASSPEGLAGGLRYNEQFF
TRBV7-9	-	-	TRBJ2-5	CASSRFRGYQETQYF